This record looks at one T cell receptor (beta chain) sequence and its context. These data belong to a study of blood T cell repertoires in COVID-19. TCRdb keeps only in-frame clones here, not all; method: immunoSEQ multiplex PCR. The sample yields fewer than 250,000 clones, around 89% seen once. Germline CDR1 and CDR2: SGHRS and YFSETQ. Trimming left V 5 bases short and J 3 bases short, with 11 bases between. The CDR3 is 13 residues long. This TCR was sampled from a human donor in a cohort sampled during active COVID-19. The sample was peripheral blood. The rearrangement links TRBV5-1 to TRBJ1-1; D perhaps matches TRBD1 (6 bases). The CDR3 sequence is CASSRTADTEAFF. Written as DNA, the CDR3 is TGCGCCAGCAGTCGGACAGCGGACACTGAAGCTTTCTTT.